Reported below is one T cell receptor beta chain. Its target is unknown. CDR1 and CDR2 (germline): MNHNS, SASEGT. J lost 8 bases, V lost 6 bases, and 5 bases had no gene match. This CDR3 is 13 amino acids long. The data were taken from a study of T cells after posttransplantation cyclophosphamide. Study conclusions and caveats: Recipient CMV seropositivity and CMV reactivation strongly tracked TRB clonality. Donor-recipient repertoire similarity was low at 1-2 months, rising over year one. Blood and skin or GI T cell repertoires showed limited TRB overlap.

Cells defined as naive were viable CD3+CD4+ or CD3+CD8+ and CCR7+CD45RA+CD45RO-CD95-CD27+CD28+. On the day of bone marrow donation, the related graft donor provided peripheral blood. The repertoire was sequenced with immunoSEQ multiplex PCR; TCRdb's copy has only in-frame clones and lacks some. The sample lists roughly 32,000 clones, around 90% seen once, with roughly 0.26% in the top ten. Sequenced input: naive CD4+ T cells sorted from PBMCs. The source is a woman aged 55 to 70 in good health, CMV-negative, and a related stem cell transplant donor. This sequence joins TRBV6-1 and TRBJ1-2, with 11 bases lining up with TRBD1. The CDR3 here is CASRVGTGGGYTF. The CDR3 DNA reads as TGTGCCAGCAGAGTGGGGACAGGGGGGGGCTACACCTTC.